The following is a T cell receptor beta chain sequence with its context. The antigen remains unidentified. The data derive from a study of CD8+CD57+ T cells in acquired aplastic anemia. Study-level points and caveats: Patients and controls turned out to have 25 to 30 CD8+ CDR3 sequences in common. Simpson's diversity of CD8+ cells was not significantly different in patients compared with controls.

CDR1 SSHAT and CDR2 FNYEAQ come from the germline V gene (reference sequence). CDR3 length: 16 amino acids. Trimming cost V 6 bases and J 4 bases; bases outside gene matches: 11. The study profiled TCR beta VDJ and CDR3 using genomic DNA as template. TCRdb re-analysed the reads in MiXCR, keeping a single row per CDR3 protein. In the table there are more than 250,000 distinct CDR3 sequences, 55% to 65% of which are singletons. Sample: sorted CD4+, CD8+, or CD8+CD57+ T cells (not recorded which) from PBMCs. The sequence was obtained from a human donor with severe aplastic anemia or a healthy control (not recorded which). The genes are TRBV7-7 and TRBJ2-5, with 10 bases fitting TRBD1. This CDR3 reads CASSPRTGGAVETQYF. CDR3 sequence (DNA): TGTGCCAGCAGTCCCCGGACAGGGGGTGCGGTAGAGACCCAGTACTTC.